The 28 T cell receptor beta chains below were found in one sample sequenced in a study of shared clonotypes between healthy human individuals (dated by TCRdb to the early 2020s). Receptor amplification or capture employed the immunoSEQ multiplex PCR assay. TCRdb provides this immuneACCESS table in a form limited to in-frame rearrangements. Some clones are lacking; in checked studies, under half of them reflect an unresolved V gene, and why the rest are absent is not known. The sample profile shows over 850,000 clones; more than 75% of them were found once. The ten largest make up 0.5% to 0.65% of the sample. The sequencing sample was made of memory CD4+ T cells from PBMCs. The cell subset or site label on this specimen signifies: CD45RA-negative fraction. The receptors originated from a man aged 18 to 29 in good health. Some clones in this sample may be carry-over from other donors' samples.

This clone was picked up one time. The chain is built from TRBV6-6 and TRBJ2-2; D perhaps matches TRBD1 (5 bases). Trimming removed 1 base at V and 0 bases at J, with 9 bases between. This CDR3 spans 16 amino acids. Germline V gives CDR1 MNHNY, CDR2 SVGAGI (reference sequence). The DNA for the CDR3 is TGTGCCAGCAGTTACTGGGGCAGACCGAACACCGGGGAGCTGTTTTTT. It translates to CASSYWGRPNTGELFF.

The CDR3 nucleotides read TGTGCCAGCAGCCCCACCGGGACACTCAGACCCGGGGAGCTGTTTTTT. Protein product: CASSPTGTLRPGELFF. The chain carries TRBV11-1 and TRBJ2-2, with D possibly being TRBD1 (6 bases). The CDR3 length is 16 residues. The V and J ends lost 5 bases and 6 bases respectively, with 19 bases between them. Germline CDR1 and CDR2: SGHAT and FQDESV (reference sequence). Full variable domain (outside the CDR3, taken from reference TRBV11-1 and TRBJ2-2): EAEVAQSPRYKITEKSQAVAFWCDPISGHATLYWYRQILGQGPELLVQFQDESVVDDSQLPKDRFSAERLKGVDSTLKIQPAELGDSAMYLCASSPTGTLRPGELFFGEGSRLTVL.

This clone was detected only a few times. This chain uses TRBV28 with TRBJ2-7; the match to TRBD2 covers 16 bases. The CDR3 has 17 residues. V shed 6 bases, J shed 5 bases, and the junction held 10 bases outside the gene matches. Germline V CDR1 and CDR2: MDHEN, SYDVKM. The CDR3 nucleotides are TGTGCCAGCAGACAGCCGGGACTAGCGGGAGGGCGGCACGAGCAGTACTTC. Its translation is CASRQPGLAGGRHEQYF.

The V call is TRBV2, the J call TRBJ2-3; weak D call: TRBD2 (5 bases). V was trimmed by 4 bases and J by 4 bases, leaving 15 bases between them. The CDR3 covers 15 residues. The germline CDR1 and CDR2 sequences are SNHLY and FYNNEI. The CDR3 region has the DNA TGTGCCAGCAGTGCTAGGGAGAAGCGCCCAGATACGCAGTATTTT. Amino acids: CASSAREKRPDTQYF.

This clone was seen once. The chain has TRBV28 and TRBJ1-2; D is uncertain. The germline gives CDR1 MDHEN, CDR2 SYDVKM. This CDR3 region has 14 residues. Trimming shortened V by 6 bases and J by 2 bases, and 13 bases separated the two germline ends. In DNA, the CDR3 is TGTGCCAGCAGGGCGGGCAGAGCAAACTATGGCTACACCTTC. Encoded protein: CASRAGRANYGYTF.

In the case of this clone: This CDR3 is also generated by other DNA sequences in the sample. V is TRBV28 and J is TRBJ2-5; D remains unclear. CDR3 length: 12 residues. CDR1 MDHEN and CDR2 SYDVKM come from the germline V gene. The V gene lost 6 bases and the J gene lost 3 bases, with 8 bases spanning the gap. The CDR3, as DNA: TGTGCCAGCAGCCTGACCGAAGAGACCCAGTACTTC. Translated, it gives CASSLTEETQYF. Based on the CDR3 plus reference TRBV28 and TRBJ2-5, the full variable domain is DVKVTQSSRYLVKRTGEKVFLECVQDMDHENMFWYRQDPGLGLRLIYFSYDVKMKEKGDIPEGYSVSREKKERFSLILESASTNQTSMYLCASSLTEETQYFGPGTRLLVL.

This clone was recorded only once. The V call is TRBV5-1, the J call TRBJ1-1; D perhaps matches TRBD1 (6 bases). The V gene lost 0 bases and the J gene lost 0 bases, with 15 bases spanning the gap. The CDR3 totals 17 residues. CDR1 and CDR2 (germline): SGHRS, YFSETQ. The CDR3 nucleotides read TGCGCCAGCAGCTTGGACCGGGGACGGGACATGAACACTGAAGCTTTCTTT. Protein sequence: CASSLDRGRDMNTEAFF.

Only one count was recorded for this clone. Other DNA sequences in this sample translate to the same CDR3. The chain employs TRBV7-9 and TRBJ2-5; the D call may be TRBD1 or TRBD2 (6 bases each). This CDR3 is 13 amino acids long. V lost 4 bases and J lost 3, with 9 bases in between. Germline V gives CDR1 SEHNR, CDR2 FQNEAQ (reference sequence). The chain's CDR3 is CASSWGAKETQYF. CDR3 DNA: TGTGCCAGCAGCTGGGGGGCGAAAGAGACCCAGTACTTC.

The CDR3 region has the DNA TGTGCCACCAAACTACAGGGCGGATCCTACGAGCAGTACTTC. Translated, it gives CATKLQGGSYEQYF. The chain recombines TRBV27 with TRBJ2-7, with TRBD1 as a possible D gene (6 bases). The CDR3 is 14 amino acids. With 10 bases removed from V and 1 base from J, the gap between germline ends came to 17 bases. Germline lookup yields CDR1 MNHEY and CDR2 SMNVEV (reference sequence).

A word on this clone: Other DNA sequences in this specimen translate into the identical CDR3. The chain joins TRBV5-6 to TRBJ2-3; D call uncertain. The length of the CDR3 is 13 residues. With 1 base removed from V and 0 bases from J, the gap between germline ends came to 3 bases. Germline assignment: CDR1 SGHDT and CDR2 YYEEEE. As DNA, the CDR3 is TGTGCCAGCAGCTTGCTCAGCACAGATACGCAGTATTTT. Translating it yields CASSLLSTDTQYF.

CDR3 bases: TGTGCCAGCAGCCGCCTTAGCGGGAGCGAGGAGCAGTTCTTC. This sequence encodes CASSRLSGSEEQFF. V and J are TRBV4-2 and TRBJ2-1; 9 positions match TRBD2. The CDR3 consists of 14 residues. In germline, CDR1 is LGHNA, CDR2 YNFKEQ. Germline trimming cut 4 bases from V and 10 bases from J; bases unmatched to any gene: 8.

Here the CDR3 DNA reads TGTGCCAGCTCCCCGACTCCTACTACAGGGCTCAATCAGCCCCAGCATTTT. Translation gives CASSPTPTTGLNQPQHF. This rearrangement joins TRBV18 to TRBJ1-5; tentative D call: TRBD1 (6 bases). Looked up from germline, CDR1 is KGHSH and CDR2 is LQKENI. CDR3 length: 17 amino acids. V gave up 6 bases and J gave up 3 bases, with 21 bases separating them.

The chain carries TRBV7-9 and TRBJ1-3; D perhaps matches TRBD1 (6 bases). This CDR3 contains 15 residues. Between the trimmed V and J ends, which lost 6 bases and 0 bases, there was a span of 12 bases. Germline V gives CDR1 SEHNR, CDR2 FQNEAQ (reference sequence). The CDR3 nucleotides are TGTGCCAGCAGAGAACAGGGTCTCTCTGGAAACACCATATATTTT. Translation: CASREQGLSGNTIYF.

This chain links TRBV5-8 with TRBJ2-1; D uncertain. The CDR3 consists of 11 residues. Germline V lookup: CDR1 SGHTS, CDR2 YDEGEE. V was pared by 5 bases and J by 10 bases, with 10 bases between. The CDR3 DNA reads TGTGCCAGCAGTTTACGGCGAGAGCAGTTCTTC. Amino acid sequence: CASSLRREQFF.

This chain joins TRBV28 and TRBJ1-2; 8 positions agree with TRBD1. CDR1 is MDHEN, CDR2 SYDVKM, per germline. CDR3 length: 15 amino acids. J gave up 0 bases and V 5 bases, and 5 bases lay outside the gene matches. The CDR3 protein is CASSTGTGTNYGYTF. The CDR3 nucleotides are TGTGCCAGCAGTACGGGGACAGGAACTAACTATGGCTACACCTTC.

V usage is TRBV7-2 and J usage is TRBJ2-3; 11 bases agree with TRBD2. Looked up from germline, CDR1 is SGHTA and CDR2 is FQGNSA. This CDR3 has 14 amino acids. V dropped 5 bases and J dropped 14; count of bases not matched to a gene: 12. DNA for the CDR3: TGTGCCAGCAGCCCTGGGCTAGCGGGAGGTCTTCGGTATTTT. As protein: CASSPGLAGGLRYF.

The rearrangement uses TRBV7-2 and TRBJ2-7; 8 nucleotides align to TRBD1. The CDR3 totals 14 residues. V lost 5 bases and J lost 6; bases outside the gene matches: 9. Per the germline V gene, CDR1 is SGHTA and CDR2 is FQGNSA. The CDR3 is CASSKGTGASEQYF. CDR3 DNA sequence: TGTGCCAGCAGCAAAGGGACAGGAGCTAGCGAGCAGTACTTC.

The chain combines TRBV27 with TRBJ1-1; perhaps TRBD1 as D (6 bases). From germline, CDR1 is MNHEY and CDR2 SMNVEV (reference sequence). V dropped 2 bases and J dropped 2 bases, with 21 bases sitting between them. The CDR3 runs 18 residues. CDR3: CASSLRQGTRFSNTEAFF. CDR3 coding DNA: TGTGCCAGCAGTTTACGCCAGGGGACGCGTTTCTCCAACACTGAAGCTTTCTTT.

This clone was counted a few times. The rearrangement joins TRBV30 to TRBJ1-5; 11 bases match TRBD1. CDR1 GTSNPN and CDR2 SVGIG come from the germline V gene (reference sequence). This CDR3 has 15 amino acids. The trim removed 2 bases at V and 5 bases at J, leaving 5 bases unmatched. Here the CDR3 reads CAWSTGQGADQPQHF. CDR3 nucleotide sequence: TGTGCCTGGAGTACTGGACAGGGGGCAGATCAGCCCCAGCATTTT.

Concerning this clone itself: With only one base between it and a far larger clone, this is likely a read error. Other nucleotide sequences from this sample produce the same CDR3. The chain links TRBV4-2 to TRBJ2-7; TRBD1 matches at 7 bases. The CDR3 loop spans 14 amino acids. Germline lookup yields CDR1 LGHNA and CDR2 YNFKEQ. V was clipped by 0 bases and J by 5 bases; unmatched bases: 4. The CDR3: CASSQDRGQDEQYF. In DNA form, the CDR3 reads TGTGCCAGCAGCCAAGACCGTGGACAGGACGAGCAGTACTTC.

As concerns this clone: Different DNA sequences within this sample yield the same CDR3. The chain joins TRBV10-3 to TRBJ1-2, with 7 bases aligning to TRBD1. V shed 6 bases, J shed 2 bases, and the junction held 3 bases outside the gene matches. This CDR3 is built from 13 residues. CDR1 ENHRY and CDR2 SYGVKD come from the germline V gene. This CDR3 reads CAISVQGNYGYTF. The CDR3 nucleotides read TGTGCCATCAGCGTACAGGGGAACTATGGCTACACCTTC.

The CDR3 DNA is TGTGCCAGCAGTGCCCCTGGGAGTGGCTCCTACGAGCAGTACTTC. Translated, it gives CASSAPGSGSYEQYF. The V gene is TRBV6-6, the J gene TRBJ2-7, with D tentatively TRBD2 (5 bases). Trimming took off 5 bases at V and 0 bases at J, with 14 bases between the two ends. The V gene's germline CDR1 is MNHNY and CDR2 SVGAGI (reference sequence). The CDR3 has 15 residues.

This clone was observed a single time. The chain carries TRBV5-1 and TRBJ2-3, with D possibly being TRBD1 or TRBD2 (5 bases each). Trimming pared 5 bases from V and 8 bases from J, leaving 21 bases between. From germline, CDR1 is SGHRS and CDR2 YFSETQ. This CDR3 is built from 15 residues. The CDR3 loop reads CASRGTRDPTGTQYF. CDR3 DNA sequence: TGCGCCAGCAGAGGTACAAGGGACCCCACGGGTACGCAGTATTTT.

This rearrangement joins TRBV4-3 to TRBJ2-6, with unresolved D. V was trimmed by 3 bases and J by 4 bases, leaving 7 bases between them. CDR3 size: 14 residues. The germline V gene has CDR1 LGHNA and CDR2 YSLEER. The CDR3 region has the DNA TGCGCCAGCAGCCAGGAAACCGGGGCCAACGTCCTGACTTTC. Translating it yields CASSQETGANVLTF.

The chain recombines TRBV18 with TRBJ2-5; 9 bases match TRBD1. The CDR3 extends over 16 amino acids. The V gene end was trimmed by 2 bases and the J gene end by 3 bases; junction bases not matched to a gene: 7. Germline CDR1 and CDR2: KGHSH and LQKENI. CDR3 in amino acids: CASSPRIWTGEETQYF. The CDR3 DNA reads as TGTGCCAGCTCACCAAGGATCTGGACAGGGGAAGAGACCCAGTACTTC.

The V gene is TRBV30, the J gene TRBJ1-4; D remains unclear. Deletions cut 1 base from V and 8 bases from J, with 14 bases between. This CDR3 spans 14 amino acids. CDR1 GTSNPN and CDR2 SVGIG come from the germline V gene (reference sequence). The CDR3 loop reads CAWSGGREGEKLFF. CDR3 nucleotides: TGTGCCTGGAGTGGGGGTAGGGAGGGCGAAAAACTGTTTTTT.

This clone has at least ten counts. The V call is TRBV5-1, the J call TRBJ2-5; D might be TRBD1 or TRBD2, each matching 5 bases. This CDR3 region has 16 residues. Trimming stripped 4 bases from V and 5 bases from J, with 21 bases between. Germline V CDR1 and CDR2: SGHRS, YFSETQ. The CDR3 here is CASSPGGGAAGETQYF. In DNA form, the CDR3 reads TGCGCCAGCAGCCCCGGAGGCGGAGCTGCAGGGGAGACCCAGTACTTC. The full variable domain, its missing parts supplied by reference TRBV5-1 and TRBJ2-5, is KAGVTQTPRYLIKTRGQQVTLSCSPISGHRSVSWYQQTPGQGLQFLFEYFSETQRNKGNFPGRFSGRQFSNSRSEMNVSTLELGDSALYLCASSPGGGAAGETQYFGPGTRLLVL.

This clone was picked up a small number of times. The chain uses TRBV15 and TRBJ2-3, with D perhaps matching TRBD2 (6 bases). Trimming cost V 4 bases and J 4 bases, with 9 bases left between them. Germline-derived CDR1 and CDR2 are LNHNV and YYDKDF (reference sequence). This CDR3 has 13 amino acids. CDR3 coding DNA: TGTGCCACCAGCAAACTAGCCCCAGATACGCAGTATTTT. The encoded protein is CATSKLAPDTQYF.